This T cell receptor (beta chain) was captured by sequencing in a study of OX40 agonist ivuxolimab in advanced cancers. This CDR3 spans 14 amino acids. Per germline, CDR1 LNHDA and CDR2 SQIVND (reference sequence). V was trimmed by 6 bases and J by 1 base, leaving 12 bases between them. Clones were read by immunoSEQ multiplex PCR, and TCRdb kept only the in-frame ones, dropping some. The sample yields 70,000 to 80,000 clones, roughly 90% seen once. This material consisted of CD4+ or CD8+ T cells sorted from blood, taken in a trial of the OX40 agonist ivuxolimab. The clonotype originates from an adult with an advanced solid tumor such as melanoma, head and neck, liver or kidney cancer. This chain uses TRBV19 with TRBJ1-1; no reliable D call. The CDR3 DNA sequence: TGTGCCAGTAGACGTAGCAGAGCGAACACTGAAGCTTTCTTT. It encodes CASRRSRANTEAFF.